The sequence of this T cell receptor (beta chain) was determined in a study of blood T cell repertoires in COVID-19. Study-level information: Some COVID-19 samples were acute and others convalescent; all came from the United States, Italy and Spain.

The germline gives CDR1 LNHDA, CDR2 SQIVND (reference sequence). The CDR3 totals 13 residues. V shed 6 bases and J shed 4 bases, with 11 bases lying between them. This study enrolled people aged about 18 to 90 from 24 US geographic areas. Method: immunoSEQ multiplex PCR; TCRdb's copy keeps in-frame clones and lacks some. The repertoire holds 200,000 or so clones, about 85% seen once, with 2.6% in the top ten. Material for sequencing was PBMCs or T cells enriched from blood (not recorded which). This chain connects TRBV19 to TRBJ2-3, with D perhaps matching TRBD2 (5 bases). The receptor's source is a woman in her 30s who had recovered from COVID-19. CDR3 sequence reads: CASSEGFADTQYF. The CDR3 DNA reads TGTGCCAGTAGCGAGGGATTCGCAGATACGCAGTATTTT.